Below, 11 T cell receptor beta chains from the same sample are listed, as sequenced in a study of regulatory dendritic cells for organ transplantation. Generated by immunoSEQ multiplex PCR, the TCRdb table keeps only in-frame clones and is missing some. Of under 40,000 clones listed, around 90% are singletons. What was sequenced was naive CD8+ T cells from blood. Subset denoted: CD45RA+ naive T cells. The receptor source for this set is a human donor in good health.

The gene calls are TRBV7-6 and TRBJ2-2, with no clear D. Germline assignment: CDR1 SGHVS and CDR2 FNYEAQ. With 5 bases removed from V and 5 bases from J, the gap between germline ends came to 12 bases. The CDR3 runs to 14 residues. The CDR3 here is CASSPVDRTGELFF. CDR3 bases: TGTGCCAGCAGCCCGGTTGACCGGACCGGGGAGCTGTTTTTT. The full variable domain, completed using reference TRBV7-6 and TRBJ2-2, is GAGVSQSPRYKVTKRGQDVALRCDPISGHVSLYWYRQALGQGPEFLTYFNYEAQQDKSGLPNDRFSAERPEGSISTLTIQRTEQRDSAMYRCASSPVDRTGELFFGEGSRLTVL.

The chain couples TRBV28 to TRBJ1-3; D ambiguous. Per germline, CDR1 MDHEN and CDR2 SYDVKM. V was pared by 5 bases and J by 2 bases, with 16 bases between. The length of the CDR3 is 16 residues. CDR3 nucleotide sequence: TGTGCCAGCAGTCCCCCCTCAGGCGACCCTGGAAACACCATATATTTT. Protein: CASSPPSGDPGNTIYF.

This clone occurred once. The chain is built from TRBV7-9 and TRBJ2-1; TRBD2 matches at 7 bases. The CDR3 has 12 residues. V trimming: 11 bases; J trimming: 3 bases; junction bases outside the gene matches: 4. Germline CDR1 and CDR2: SEHNR and FQNEAQ (reference sequence). In DNA, the CDR3 is TGTGCCGGGGGGGACGGCTACAATGAGCAGTTCTTC. Its protein is CAGGDGYNEQFF. Filled out from reference TRBV7-9 and TRBJ2-1, the complete variable domain reads DTGVSQNPRHKITKRGQNVTFRCDPISEHNRLYWYRQTLGQGPEFLTYFQNEAQLEKSRLLSDRFSAERPKGSFSTLEIQRTEQGDSAMYLCAGGDGYNEQFFGPGTRLTVL.

The chain has TRBV19 and TRBJ1-2; 8 bases are a match to TRBD1. Germline V gene data show CDR1 as LNHDA and CDR2 as SQIVND (reference sequence). V was pared by 6 bases and J by 7 bases, with 7 bases of the junction left unmatched. The CDR3 covers 13 residues. The CDR3 region has the DNA TGTGCCAGTAGCTACGGACAGGGTCGTGGCTACACCTTC. Encoded protein: CASSYGQGRGYTF. Full variable domain (rest looked up from reference TRBV19 and TRBJ1-2): DGGITQSPKYLFRKEGQNVTLSCEQNLNHDAMYWYRQDPGQGLRLIYYSQIVNDFQKGDIAEGYSVSREKKESFPLTVTSAQKNPTAFYLCASSYGQGRGYTFGSGTRLTVV.

Here the CDR3 DNA reads TGCGCCAGCAGTGAGTATTGCCAGAGCAGGAAAGGCTGCGGCAATCAGCCCCAGCATTTT. Its protein product is CASSEYCQSRKGCGNQPQHF. This chain connects TRBV10-1 to TRBJ1-5; the D is unclear. The CDR3 spans 20 residues. Trimming shortened V by 1 base and J by 2 bases, and 24 bases separated the two germline ends. From germline, CDR1 is WNHNN and CDR2 SYGVQD (reference sequence).

J is TRBJ2-1 and V is TRBV13, with 9 bases identical to TRBD2. There are 16 residues in the CDR3. The ends lost 5 bases at V and 8 bases at J; junction bases unmatched: 13. Germline V gene sequence: CDR1 PRHDT, CDR2 FYEKMQ (reference sequence). CDR3 nucleotides: TGTGCCAGCAGCACCCACTCTGGCGGGAGGGACGATGAGCAGTTCTTC. Protein: CASSTHSGGRDDEQFF.

J is TRBJ2-3 and V is TRBV7-9, with 9 bases aligning to TRBD2. Looked up from germline, CDR1 is SEHNR and CDR2 is FQNEAQ (reference sequence). Unmatched junction bases numbered 16, after V lost 0 bases and J lost 6 bases. This CDR3 has 19 residues. The CDR3 reads CASSLAVGLREGLADTQYF. In DNA form, the CDR3 reads TGTGCCAGCAGCTTAGCCGTTGGTCTGCGGGAGGGCCTCGCGGATACGCAGTATTTT.

The rearrangement uses TRBV6-5 and TRBJ1-6, with 7 positions matching TRBD1. The germline gives CDR1 MNHEY, CDR2 SVGAGI. With V trimmed by 2 bases and J by 6 bases, 7 bases remained unmatched. There are 16 residues in the CDR3. This chain's CDR3 is CASSYLLSGGNSPLHF. In nucleotides, the CDR3 is TGTGCCAGCAGTTACCTCTTGTCAGGGGGTAATTCACCCCTCCACTTT.

The V and J genes are TRBV4-3 and TRBJ2-4; D possibly matches TRBD1 or TRBD2 (6 bases each). The CDR3 consists of 15 residues. With 0 bases removed from V and 7 bases from J, the gap between germline ends came to 13 bases. The germline gives CDR1 LGHNA, CDR2 YSLEER. CDR3 sequence reads: CASSQDRGPVNIQYF. The DNA for the CDR3 is TGCGCCAGCAGCCAAGATCGGGGGCCGGTGAACATTCAGTACTTC.

This clone came up once. A read error may produce the germline difference seen at one junction end. Within the sample, other DNA sequences also encode this same CDR3. The J gene is TRBJ2-7, the V gene TRBV28; 9 positions agree with TRBD1. The CDR3 totals 16 residues. The germline CDR1 and CDR2 sequences are MDHEN and SYDVKM. The CDR3 spells CASSWGQGLGAYEQYF. The CDR3 bases are TGTGCCAGTAGTTGGGGACAGGGCTTGGGGGCCTACGAGCAGTACTTC.

The chain couples TRBV29-1 to TRBJ2-5; D may correspond to TRBD1 or TRBD2 (5 bases each). Trimming shortened V by 0 bases and J by 4 bases, and 18 bases separated the two germline ends. From germline, CDR1 is SQVTM and CDR2 ANQGSEA. The CDR3 spans 16 residues. The CDR3 DNA sequence: TGCAGCGTTGAAGATCAGGGTAGGAGGTTCGTAGAGACCCAGTACTTC. Amino acid sequence: CSVEDQGRRFVETQYF.